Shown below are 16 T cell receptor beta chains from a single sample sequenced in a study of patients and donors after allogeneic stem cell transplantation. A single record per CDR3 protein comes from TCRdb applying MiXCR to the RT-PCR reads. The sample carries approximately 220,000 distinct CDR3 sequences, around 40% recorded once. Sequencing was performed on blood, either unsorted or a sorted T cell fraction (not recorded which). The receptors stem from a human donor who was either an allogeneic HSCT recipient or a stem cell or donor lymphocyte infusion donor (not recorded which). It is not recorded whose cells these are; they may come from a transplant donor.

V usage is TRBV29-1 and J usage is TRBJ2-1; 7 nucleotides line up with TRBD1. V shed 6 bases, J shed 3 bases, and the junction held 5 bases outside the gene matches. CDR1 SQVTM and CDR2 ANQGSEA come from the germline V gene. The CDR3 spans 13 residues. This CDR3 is CSVAGTVYNEQFF. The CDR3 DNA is TGCAGCGTCGCCGGGACAGTCTACAATGAGCAGTTCTTC.

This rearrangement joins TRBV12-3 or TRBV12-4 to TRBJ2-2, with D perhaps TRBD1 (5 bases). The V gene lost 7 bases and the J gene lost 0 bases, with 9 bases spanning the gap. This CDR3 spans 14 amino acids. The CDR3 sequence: CASTRTPNTGELFF. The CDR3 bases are TGTGCCAGCACCAGGACACCGAACACCGGGGAGCTGTTTTTT.

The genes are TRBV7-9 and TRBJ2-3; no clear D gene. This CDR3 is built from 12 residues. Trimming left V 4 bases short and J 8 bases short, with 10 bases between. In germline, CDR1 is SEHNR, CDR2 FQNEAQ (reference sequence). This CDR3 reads CASSYGKGTQYF. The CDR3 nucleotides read TGTGCCAGCAGCTATGGGAAGGGTACGCAGTATTTT.

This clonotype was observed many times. CDR3 nucleotide sequence: TGTGCCAGCAGTTATACAGGGGATGGCTACACCTTC. Its protein product is CASSYTGDGYTF. The gene calls are TRBV12-3 or TRBV12-4 and TRBJ1-2, with 7 bases identical to TRBD1. The trim removed 4 bases at V and 6 bases at J, leaving 2 bases unmatched. The CDR3 contains 12 residues.

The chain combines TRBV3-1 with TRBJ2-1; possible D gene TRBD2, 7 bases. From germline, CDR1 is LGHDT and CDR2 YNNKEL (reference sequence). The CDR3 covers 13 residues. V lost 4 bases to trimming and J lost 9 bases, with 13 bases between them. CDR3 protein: CASSLGGGVEQFF. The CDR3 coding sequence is TGTGCCAGCAGCCTAGGCGGGGGCGTTGAGCAGTTCTTC.

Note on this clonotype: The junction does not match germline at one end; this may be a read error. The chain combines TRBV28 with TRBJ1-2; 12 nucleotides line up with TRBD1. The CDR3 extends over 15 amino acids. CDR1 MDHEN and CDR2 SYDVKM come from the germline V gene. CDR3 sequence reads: CASGFGTGGTYGYTF. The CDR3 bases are TGTGCCAGCGGTTTCGGGACAGGGGGCACCTATGGCTACACCTTC.

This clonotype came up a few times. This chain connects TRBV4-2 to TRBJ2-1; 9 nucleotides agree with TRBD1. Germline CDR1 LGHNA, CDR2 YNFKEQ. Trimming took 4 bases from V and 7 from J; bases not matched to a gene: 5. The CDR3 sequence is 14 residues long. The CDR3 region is CASSPLGTGNEQFF. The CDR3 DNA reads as TGTGCCAGCAGCCCACTTGGGACAGGGAATGAGCAGTTCTTC.

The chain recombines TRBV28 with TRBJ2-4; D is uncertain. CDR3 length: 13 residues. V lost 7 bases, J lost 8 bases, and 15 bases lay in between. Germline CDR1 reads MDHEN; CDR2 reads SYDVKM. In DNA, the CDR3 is TGTGCCAGCACACGGTGGGGATTGGACATTCAGTACTTC. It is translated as CASTRWGLDIQYF.

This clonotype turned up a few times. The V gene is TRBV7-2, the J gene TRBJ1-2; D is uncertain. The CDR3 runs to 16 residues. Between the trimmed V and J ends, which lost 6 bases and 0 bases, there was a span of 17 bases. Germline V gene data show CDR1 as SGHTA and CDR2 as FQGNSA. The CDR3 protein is CASRSIRVIANYGYTF. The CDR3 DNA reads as TGTGCCAGCAGATCTATTCGGGTAATAGCTAACTATGGCTACACCTTC. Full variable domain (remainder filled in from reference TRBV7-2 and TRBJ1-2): GAGVSQSPSNKVTEKGKDVELRCDPISGHTALYWYRQSLGQGLEFLIYFQGNSAPDKSGLPSDRFSAERTGGSVSTLTIQRTQQEDSAVYLCASRSIRVIANYGYTFGSGTRLTVV.

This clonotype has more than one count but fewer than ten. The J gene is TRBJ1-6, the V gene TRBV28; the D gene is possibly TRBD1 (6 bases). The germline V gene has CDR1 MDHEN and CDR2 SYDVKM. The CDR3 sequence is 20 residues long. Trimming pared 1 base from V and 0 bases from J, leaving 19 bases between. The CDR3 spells CASSLLGIGGRSSYNSPLHF. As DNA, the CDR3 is TGTGCCAGCAGTTTATTGGGTATAGGGGGAAGGAGCTCCTATAATTCACCCCTCCACTTT. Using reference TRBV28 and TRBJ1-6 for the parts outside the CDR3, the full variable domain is DVKVTQSSRYLVKRTGEKVFLECVQDMDHENMFWYRQDPGLGLRLIYFSYDVKMKEKGDIPEGYSVSREKKERFSLILESASTNQTSMYLCASSLLGIGGRSSYNSPLHFGNGTRLTVT.

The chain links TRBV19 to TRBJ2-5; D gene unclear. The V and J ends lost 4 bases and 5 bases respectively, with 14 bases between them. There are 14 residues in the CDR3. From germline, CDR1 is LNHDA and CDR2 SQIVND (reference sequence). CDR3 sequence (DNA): TGTGCCAGTAGTAGCTCTTTACACCCTGAGACCCAGTACTTC. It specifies CASSSSLHPETQYF.

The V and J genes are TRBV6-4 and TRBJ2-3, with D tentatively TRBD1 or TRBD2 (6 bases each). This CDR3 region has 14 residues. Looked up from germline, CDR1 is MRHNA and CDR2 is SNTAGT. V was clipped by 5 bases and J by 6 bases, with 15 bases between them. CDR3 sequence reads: CASSPPGASDTQYF. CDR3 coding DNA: TGTGCCAGCAGTCCGCCGGGGGCCTCGGATACGCAGTATTTT.

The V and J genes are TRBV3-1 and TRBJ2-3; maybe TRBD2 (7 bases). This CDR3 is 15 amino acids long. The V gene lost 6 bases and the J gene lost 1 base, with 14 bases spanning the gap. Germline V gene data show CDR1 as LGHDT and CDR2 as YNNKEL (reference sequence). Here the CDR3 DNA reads TGTGCCAGCAGTCGAGGCGGGGGCGGCACAGATACGCAGTATTTT. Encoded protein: CASSRGGGGTDTQYF.

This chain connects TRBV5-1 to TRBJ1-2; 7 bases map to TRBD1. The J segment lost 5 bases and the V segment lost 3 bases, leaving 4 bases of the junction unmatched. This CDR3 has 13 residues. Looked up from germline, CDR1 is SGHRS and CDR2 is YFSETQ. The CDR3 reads CASSWGQPYGYTF. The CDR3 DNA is TGCGCCAGCAGCTGGGGACAGCCATATGGCTACACCTTC. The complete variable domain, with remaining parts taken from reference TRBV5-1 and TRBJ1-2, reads KAGVTQTPRYLIKTRGQQVTLSCSPISGHRSVSWYQQTPGQGLQFLFEYFSETQRNKGNFPGRFSGRQFSNSRSEMNVSTLELGDSALYLCASSWGQPYGYTFGSGTRLTVV.

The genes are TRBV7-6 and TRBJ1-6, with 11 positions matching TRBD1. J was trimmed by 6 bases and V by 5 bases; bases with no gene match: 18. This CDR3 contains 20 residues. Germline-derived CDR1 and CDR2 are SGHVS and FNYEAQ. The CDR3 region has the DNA TGTGCCAGCAGCGTCGGCCGCCGGGACAGGGGGTCCCGGGCTAATTCACCCCTCCACTTT. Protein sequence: CASSVGRRDRGSRANSPLHF.

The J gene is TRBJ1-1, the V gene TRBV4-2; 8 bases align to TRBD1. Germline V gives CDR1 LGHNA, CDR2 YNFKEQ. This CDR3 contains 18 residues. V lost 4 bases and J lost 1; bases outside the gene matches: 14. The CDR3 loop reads CASSPFYRATGENTEAFF. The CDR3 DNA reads TGTGCCAGCAGCCCTTTCTACCGTGCGACAGGGGAGAACACTGAAGCTTTCTTT.